This T cell receptor beta chain comes out of a study of vaccination and CD4 T cells after COVID-19. Background on the study: Participants were administered two doses of either the BNT162b2 or the mRNA-1273 vaccine. The study, taken as a whole, reports: 304 of 307 vaccine-specific clones from convalescent patients were spike mono-reactive.

As to this clonotype: The target antigen is unknown.

The CDR3 spans 17 residues. Trimming took 5 bases from V and 6 from J; bases not matched to a gene: 14. Regarding treatment: approximately nine-day PBMC culture with coronavirus spike peptide pools or control peptides (ViraFEST assay). T cells were expanded with peptide pools, and expanded clonotypes were identified by TCR sequencing. Cultured CD4+ T cells had their DNA profiled by the Oncomine TCR Beta short-read assay. Each CDR3 protein gets one entry after TCRdb re-called the PCR reads with MiXCR. The repertoire consists of about 21,000 distinct CDR3 sequences, with roughly 50% occurring once and the leading ten covering roughly 10%.

This clonotype originated in a human donor who had recovered from COVID-19. The source material was CD4+ T cells from blood, cultured in vitro. The rearrangement uses TRBV12-3 or TRBV12-4 and TRBJ2-1, with 9 positions matching TRBD2. The CDR3 sequence is CASSPRLEREASNEQFF. Written as DNA, the CDR3 is TGTGCCAGCAGTCCACGTCTGGAGCGGGAGGCCTCCAATGAGCAGTTCTTC.